Detailed here is one T cell receptor (beta chain). The antigen remains undetermined. The sample belongs to a study of post-analysis software for immune sequencing data. Study at large: Relapsing-remitting, secondary progressive and progressive-relapsing forms made up the multiple sclerosis disease courses. Broader study findings: Significantly lower normalized Chao1 diversity was found in patients with multiple sclerosis relative to controls. There were four or five TRBV segments more frequent in patients than controls, and TRBV5-6, TRBV5-1 and TRBV20-1 were among them.

The CDR3 loop spans 15 amino acids. The V and J ends lost 6 bases and 3 bases, in that order; junction bases with no gene match: 9. Each TCR beta cDNA library carried unique molecular identifiers. TCRdb reprocessed the PCR reads via MiXCR and lists one record per CDR3 protein. Found here are approximately 630,000 distinct CDR3 sequences, around 64% of them singletons; the top ten hold about 10%. Input material: blood. The sequence came from a girl aged 2 to 9 with multiple sclerosis. The chain joins TRBV12-3 or TRBV12-4 to TRBJ2-3; 7 positions agree with TRBD1. In DNA form, the CDR3 reads TGTGCCAGCAGCTCCTTCGAGGGGGCAACAGATACGCAGTATTTT. The encoded protein is CASSSFEGATDTQYF.